The rows below give T cell receptor beta chains drawn from one sample of a study of shared clonotypes between healthy human individuals. This table comes from immunoSEQ multiplex PCR, and its TCRdb copy is limited to in-frame clones, with some not included. The data show roughly 1,500,000 clones, with 95% to 99% seen just once and roughly 0.42% held by the top ten. The sample was naive CD4+ T cells sorted from blood. The origin of the receptors is a man in his thirties or forties in good health. Each CDR3 is given with its conserved first and last residue. The D gene is left open where the match is weak. Clone size is not always given. Where it is, it says once, few, many or a class for expanded clones.

j_call v_call clone_size d_call cdr3_nt cdr3_aa
TRBJ1-1 TRBV25-1 . . TGTGCCAGCAGTGAAAGTGGGAAGAACACTGAAGCTTTCTTT CASSESGKNTEAFF
TRBJ2-1 TRBV10-3 . TRBD1 TGTGCCATCAGTGAGAGGGACAGTAGTTACAATGAGCAGTTCTTC CAISERDSSYNEQFF
TRBJ2-7 TRBV15 . . TGTGCCACCAGCAGAGATCAGGGATACGAGCAGTACTTC CATSRDQGYEQYF
TRBJ1-3 TRBV18 . TRBD1 TGTGCCAGCTCCCTCAATCCGGACAGGGCCAACACCATATATTTT CASSLNPDRANTIYF
TRBJ2-2 TRBV19 . . TGTGCCAGTAGTATCCCGTCGACAGAGTTCACCGGGGAGCTGTTTTTT CASSIPSTEFTGELFF
TRBJ2-2 TRBV5-6 few TRBD2 TGTGCCAGCAGCCCTGGACTAGCGGGCACCGGGGAGCTGTTTTTT CASSPGLAGTGELFF
TRBJ2-3 TRBV11-2 . . TGTGCCAGCAGCTTAGGGGCCAGGGTGGCAGATACGCAGTATTTT CASSLGARVADTQYF
TRBJ1-4 TRBV9 . . TGTGCCAGCAGCGTAGCTATTAACACAGAATGGAATGAAAAACTGTTTTTT CASSVAINTEWNEKLFF
TRBJ1-5 TRBV5-1 . TRBD1 TGCGCCAGCAGCCCGGGGACAGGGAAGAGCAATCAGCCCCAGCATTTT CASSPGTGKSNQPQHF
TRBJ1-1 TRBV5-5 . . TGTGCCAGCAGTACTCGGGGCGGAGGTGAAGCTTTCTTT CASSTRGGGEAFF
TRBJ2-2 TRBV6-1 . TRBD2 TGTGCCAGCAGTGACGGGCTAGCGGCGAACACCGGGGAGCTGTTTTTT CASSDGLAANTGELFF
TRBJ2-3 TRBV6-6 . . TGTGCCAGCAGTTATACAGGAGATACGCAGTATTTT CASSYTGDTQYF
TRBJ2-4 TRBV28 . . TGTGCCAGCAGTCTCCAAGGGCACATTCAGTACTTC CASSLQGHIQYF
TRBJ1-4 TRBV10-3 . . TGTGCCATCAGTTCACCGGCTGGGGAAAAACTGTTTTTT CAISSPAGEKLFF
TRBJ2-7 TRBV6-6 . TRBD2 TGTGCCAGCAGCCAAACTAGCGCCTACGAGCAGTACTTC CASSQTSAYEQYF
TRBJ2-7 TRBV30 . TRBD1 TGTGCCGAGGACAGGGGAACGCACGAGCAGTACTTC CAEDRGTHEQYF
TRBJ2-5 TRBV29-1 . . TGCAGCGCCTCTGGTGAAGAGACCCAGTACTTC CSASGEETQYF
TRBJ1-2 TRBV27 . . TGTGCCAGCAGTCAGCAGGGGTCGGTCTCCAACTATGGCTACACCTTC CASSQQGSVSNYGYTF
TRBJ1-2 TRBV5-6 . . TGTGCCAGCAGCTTGGGGCGAGACTATGGCTACACCTTC CASSLGRDYGYTF
TRBJ2-3 TRBV11-2 . . TGTGCCAGCAGCCCTACCTTGGGCCCCAGCACAGATACGCAGTATTTT CASSPTLGPSTDTQYF
TRBJ2-7 TRBV4-3 . TRBD2 TGCGCCAGCAGCCAATCCCTAGCGGGAGGGACCTACGAGCAGTACTTC CASSQSLAGGTYEQYF
TRBJ2-3 TRBV29-1 . . TGCAGCGTTGGGGGGGCGTCCGGCTCTAGCACAGATACGCAGTATTTT CSVGGASGSSTDTQYF
TRBJ2-5 TRBV7-2 . . TGTGCCAGCAGCGCCCGTAGATCCGGGGGTAGAGAGACCCAGTACTTC CASSARRSGGRETQYF
TRBJ2-7 TRBV5-1 . . TGCGCCAGCAGCTCGACAGGCCATTACACCCGGGAGCAGTACTTC CASSSTGHYTREQYF
TRBJ2-1 TRBV5-1 . TRBD1 TGCGCCAGCAGCTTGGGCCTGACAGGGGGCCACTACAATGAGCAGTTCTTC CASSLGLTGGHYNEQFF
TRBJ2-7 TRBV11-2 . . TGTGCCAGCAGCTTATTAGCCTCCGAGCAGTACTTC CASSLLASEQYF
TRBJ1-5 TRBV6-5 . . TGTGCCAGCAGTTGGGGGGCTGATCAGCCCCAGCATTTT CASSWGADQPQHF
TRBJ2-7 TRBV5-1 . TRBD2 TGCGCCAGCAGCACCGAACCGACTAGCTCGGAATACGAGCAGTACTTC CASSTEPTSSEYEQYF
TRBJ2-2 TRBV18 . . TGTGCCAGCTCACTCCTCGGACACGCGAACACCGGGGAGCTGTTTTTT CASSLLGHANTGELFF
TRBJ2-7 TRBV6-5 once . TGTGCCAGCAGTTACTCGAGGCCAGCCGAGATCTACGAGCAGTACTTC CASSYSRPAEIYEQYF
TRBJ2-1 TRBV10-3 once TRBD2 TGTGCCATCAGTGAGACAAGACTAGCTAACAATGAGCAGTTCTTC CAISETRLANNEQFF
TRBJ2-1 TRBV29-1 . TRBD2 TGCAGCGTTCGAACTAGCGGTAGCTCCTACAATGAGCAGTTCTTC CSVRTSGSSYNEQFF